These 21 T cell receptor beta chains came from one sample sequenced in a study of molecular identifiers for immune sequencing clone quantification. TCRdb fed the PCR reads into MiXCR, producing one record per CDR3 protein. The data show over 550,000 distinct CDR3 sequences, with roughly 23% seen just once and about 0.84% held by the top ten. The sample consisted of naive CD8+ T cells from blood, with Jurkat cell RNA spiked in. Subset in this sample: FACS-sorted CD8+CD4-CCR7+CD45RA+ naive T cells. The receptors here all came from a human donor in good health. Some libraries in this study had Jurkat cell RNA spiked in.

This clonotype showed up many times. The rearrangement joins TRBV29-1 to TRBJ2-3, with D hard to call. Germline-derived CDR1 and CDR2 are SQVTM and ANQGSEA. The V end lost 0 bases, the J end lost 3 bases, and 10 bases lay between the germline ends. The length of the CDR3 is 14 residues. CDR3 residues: CSVEDWTQTDTQYF. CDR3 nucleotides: TGCAGCGTTGAAGATTGGACGCAAACAGATACGCAGTATTTT.

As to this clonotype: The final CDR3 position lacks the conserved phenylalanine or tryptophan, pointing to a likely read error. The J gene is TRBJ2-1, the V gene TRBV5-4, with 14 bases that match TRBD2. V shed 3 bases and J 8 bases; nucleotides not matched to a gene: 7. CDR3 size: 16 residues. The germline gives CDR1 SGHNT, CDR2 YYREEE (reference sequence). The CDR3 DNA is TGTGCCAGCAGCTGGGACGGGACTAGCGGGGGTTATGAGCAGTTCTGC. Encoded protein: CASSWDGTSGGYEQFC.

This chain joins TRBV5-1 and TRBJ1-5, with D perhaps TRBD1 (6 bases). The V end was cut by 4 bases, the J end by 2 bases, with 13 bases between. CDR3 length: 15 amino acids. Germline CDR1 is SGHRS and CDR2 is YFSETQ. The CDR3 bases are TGCGCCAGCAGCGCGGGGGAGGGGGGCAATCAGCCCCAGCATTTT. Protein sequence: CASSAGEGGNQPQHF.

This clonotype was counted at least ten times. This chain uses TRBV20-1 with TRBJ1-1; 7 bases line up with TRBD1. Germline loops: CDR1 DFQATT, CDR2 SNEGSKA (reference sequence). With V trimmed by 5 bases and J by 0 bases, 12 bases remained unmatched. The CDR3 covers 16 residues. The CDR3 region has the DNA TGCAGTGCTGGCCGGGTTACAGGGGCCATGAACACTGAAGCTTTCTTT. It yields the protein CSAGRVTGAMNTEAFF.

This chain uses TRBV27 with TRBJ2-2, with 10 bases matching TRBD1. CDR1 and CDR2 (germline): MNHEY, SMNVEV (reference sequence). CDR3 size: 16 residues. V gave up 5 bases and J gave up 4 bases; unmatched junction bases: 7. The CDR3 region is CASSRDRGSVTGELFF. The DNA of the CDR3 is TGTGCCAGCAGTCGGGACAGGGGATCAGTCACCGGGGAGCTGTTTTTT.

CDR3 DNA sequence: TGTGCCAGCAGCCCCGACCTGTGGAATGAGCAGTTCTTC. Translated: CASSPDLWNEQFF. The chain is built from TRBV14 and TRBJ2-1, with D unclear. The CDR3 is 13 amino acids. CDR1 is SGHDN, CDR2 FVKESK, per germline. V dropped 4 bases and J dropped 7 bases, with 11 bases sitting between them.

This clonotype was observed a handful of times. This chain's CDR3 is CASGAGMSTEAFF. The CDR3, as DNA: TGTGCCAGCGGAGCAGGGATGAGCACTGAAGCTTTCTTT. The genes are TRBV9 and TRBJ1-1, with a tentative D call TRBD1 (5 bases). The CDR3 loop spans 13 amino acids. The germline CDR1 and CDR2 sequences are SGDLS and YYNGEE. V was pared by 7 bases and J by 4 bases, with 14 bases between.

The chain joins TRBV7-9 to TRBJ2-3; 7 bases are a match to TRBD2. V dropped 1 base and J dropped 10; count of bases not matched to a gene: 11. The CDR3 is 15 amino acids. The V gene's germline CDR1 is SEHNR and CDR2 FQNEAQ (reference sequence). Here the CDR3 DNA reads TGTGCCAGCAGCTTAGGAGCGGGGAGCCCCGATCCGCAGTATTTT. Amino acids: CASSLGAGSPDPQYF.

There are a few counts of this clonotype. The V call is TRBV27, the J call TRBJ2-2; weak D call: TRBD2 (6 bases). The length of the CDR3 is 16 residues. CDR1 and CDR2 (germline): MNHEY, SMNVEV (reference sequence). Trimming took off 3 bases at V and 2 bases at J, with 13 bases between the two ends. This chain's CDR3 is CASSLEGPSNTGELFF. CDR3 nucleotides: TGTGCCAGCAGTTTGGAGGGGCCGTCTAACACCGGGGAGCTGTTTTTT.

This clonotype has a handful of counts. CDR3 DNA: TGTGCCAGCAGCTTAGCTAGGCAGGGTGGCGACATTCAGTACTTC. Translation gives CASSLARQGGDIQYF. The chain uses TRBV7-2 and TRBJ2-4; D is possibly TRBD1 (5 bases). Trimming stripped 0 bases from V and 8 bases from J, with 14 bases between. Germline V lookup: CDR1 SGHTA, CDR2 FQGNSA. The CDR3 totals 15 residues. Drawing the rest from reference TRBV7-2 and TRBJ2-4, the complete variable domain is GAGVSQSPSNKVTEKGKDVELRCDPISGHTALYWYRQSLGQGLEFLIYFQGNSAPDKSGLPSDRFSAERTGGSVSTLTIQRTQQEDSAVYLCASSLARQGGDIQYFGAGTRLSVL.

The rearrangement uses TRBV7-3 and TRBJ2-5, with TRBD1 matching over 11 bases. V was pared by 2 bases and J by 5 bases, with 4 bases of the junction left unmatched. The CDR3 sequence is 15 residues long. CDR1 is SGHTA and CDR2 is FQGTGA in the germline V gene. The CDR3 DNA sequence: TGTGCCAGCAGCTTAGGGACAGGGGGACACGAGACCCAGTACTTC. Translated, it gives CASSLGTGGHETQYF.

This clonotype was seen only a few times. In DNA, the CDR3 is TGTGCCAGTAGTATTGGGGACAGGGGTTTGAGTGAGCAGTTCTTC. It encodes CASSIGDRGLSEQFF. This chain connects TRBV19 to TRBJ2-1, with 10 bases matching TRBD1. The CDR3 consists of 15 residues. Germline assignment: CDR1 LNHDA and CDR2 SQIVND (reference sequence). J was trimmed by 9 bases and V by 3 bases; bases with no gene match: 8.

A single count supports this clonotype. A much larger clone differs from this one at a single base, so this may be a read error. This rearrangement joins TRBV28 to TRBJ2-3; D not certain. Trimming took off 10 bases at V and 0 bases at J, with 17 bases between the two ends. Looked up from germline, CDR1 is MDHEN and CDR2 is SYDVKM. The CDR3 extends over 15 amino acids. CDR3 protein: CATVPRHLSTDTQYF. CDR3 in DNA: TGTGCCACAGTACCGCGACATCTAAGCACAGATACGCAGTATTTT.

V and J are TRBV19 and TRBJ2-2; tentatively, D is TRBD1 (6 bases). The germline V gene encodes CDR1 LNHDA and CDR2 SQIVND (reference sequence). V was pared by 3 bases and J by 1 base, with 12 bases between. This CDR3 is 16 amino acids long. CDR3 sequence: CASSIRGGKNTGELFF. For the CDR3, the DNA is TGTGCCAGTAGTATTAGAGGGGGAAAGAACACCGGGGAGCTGTTTTTT.

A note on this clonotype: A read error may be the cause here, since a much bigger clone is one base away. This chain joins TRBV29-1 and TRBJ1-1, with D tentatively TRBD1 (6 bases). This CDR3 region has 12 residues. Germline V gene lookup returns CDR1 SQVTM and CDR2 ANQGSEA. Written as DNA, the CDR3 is TGCAGCGTTCATTTCGGGACAAATGAAGCTCTCTTT. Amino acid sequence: CSVHFGTNEALF.

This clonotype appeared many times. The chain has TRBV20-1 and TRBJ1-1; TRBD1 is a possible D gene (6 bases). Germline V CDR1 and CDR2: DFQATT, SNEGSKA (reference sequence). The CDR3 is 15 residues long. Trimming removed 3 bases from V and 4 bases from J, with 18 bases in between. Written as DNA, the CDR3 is TGCAGTGCTAGGGCCTTAGGGACACCAGGCACTGAAGCTTTCTTT. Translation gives CSARALGTPGTEAFF.

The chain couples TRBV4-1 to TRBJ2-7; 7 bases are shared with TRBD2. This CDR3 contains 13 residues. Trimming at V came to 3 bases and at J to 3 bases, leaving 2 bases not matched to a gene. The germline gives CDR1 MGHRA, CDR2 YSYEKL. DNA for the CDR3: TGCGCCAGCAGCCATACTAGCGACTACGAGCAGTACTTC. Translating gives CASSHTSDYEQYF.

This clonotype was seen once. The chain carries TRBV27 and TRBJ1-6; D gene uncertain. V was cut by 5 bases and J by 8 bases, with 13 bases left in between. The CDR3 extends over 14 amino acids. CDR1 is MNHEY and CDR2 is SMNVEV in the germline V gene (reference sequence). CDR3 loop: CASSPSGWHSPLHF. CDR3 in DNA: TGTGCCAGCAGTCCCTCTGGTTGGCATTCACCCCTCCACTTT.

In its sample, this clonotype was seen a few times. DNA of the CDR3: TGTGCCAGCAGTGAGGGGCCAGGGCTGGGAAGAAACACTGAAGCTTTCTTT. This sequence encodes CASSEGPGLGRNTEAFF. V is TRBV2 and J is TRBJ1-1; D is perhaps TRBD1 (5 bases). Germline-derived CDR1 and CDR2 are SNHLY and FYNNEI. The length of the CDR3 is 17 residues. V lost 3 bases and J lost 2, with 19 bases in between.

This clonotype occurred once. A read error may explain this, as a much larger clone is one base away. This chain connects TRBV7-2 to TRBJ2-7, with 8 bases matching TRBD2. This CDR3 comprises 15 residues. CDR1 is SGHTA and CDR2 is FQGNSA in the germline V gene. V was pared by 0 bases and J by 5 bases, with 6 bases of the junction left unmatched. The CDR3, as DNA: TGTGCCAGCAGCTTAGCGGGCATAGCGGGAAACGAGCAGTACTTC. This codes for CASSLAGIAGNEQYF. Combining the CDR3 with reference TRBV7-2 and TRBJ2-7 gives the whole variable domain GAGVSQSPSNKVTEKGKDVELRCDPISGHTALYWYRQSLGQGLEFLIYFQGNSAPDKSGLPSDRFSAERTGGSVSTLTIQRTQQEDSAVYLCASSLAGIAGNEQYFGPGTRLTVT.

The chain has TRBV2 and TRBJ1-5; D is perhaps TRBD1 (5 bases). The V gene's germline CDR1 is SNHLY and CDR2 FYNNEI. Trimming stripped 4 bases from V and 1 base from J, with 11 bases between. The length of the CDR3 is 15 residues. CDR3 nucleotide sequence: TGTGCCAGCAGTGTTCAGGGCGTAAGCAATCAGCCCCAGCATTTT. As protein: CASSVQGVSNQPQHF.